The subject of this entry is one T cell receptor (beta chain). Measured with immunoSEQ multiplex PCR; TCRdb has only the in-frame clones, and not every one. The repertoire holds 2,500,000 or so clones, with approximately 90% as singletons. Trimming removed 6 bases from V and 2 bases from J, with 6 bases in between. CDR3 size: 13 residues. The germline CDR1 and CDR2 sequences are SGDLS and YYNGEE. These data originate in a study of shared clonotypes between healthy human individuals. Study-wide context: Each donor's CD4 naive and CD4 memory cells filled three plates apiece, CD8 naive two, and CD8 memory one.

The chain combines TRBV9 with TRBJ2-6; no clear D. The receptor was isolated from a man younger than 35 in good health. Some clones in this sample may be carry-over from other donors' samples. The sample was naive CD4+ T cells from PBMCs. Subset noted: CD45RA+ positively selected. CDR3 region: CASTRAGANVLTF. The CDR3 DNA follows: TGTGCCAGCACAAGGGCTGGGGCCAACGTCCTGACTTTC. Variable domain in full (rest from reference TRBV9 and TRBJ2-6): DSGVTQTPKHLITATGQRVTLRCSPRSGDLSVYWYQQSLDQGLQFLIQYYNGEERAKGNILERFSAQQFPDLHSELNLSSLELGDSALYFCASTRAGANVLTFGAGSRLTVL.